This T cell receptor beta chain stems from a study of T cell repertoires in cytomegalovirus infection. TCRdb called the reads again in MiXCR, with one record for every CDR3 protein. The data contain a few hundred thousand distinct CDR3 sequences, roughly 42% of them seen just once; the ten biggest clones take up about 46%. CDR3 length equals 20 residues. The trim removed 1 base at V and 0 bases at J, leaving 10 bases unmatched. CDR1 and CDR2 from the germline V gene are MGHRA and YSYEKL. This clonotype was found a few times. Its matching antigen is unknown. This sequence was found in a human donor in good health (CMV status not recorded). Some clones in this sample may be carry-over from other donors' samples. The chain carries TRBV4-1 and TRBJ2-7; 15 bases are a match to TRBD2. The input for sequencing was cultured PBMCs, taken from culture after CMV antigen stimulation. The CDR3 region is CASSQGTGLAGGPTSYEQYF. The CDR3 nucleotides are TGCGCCAGCAGCCAAGGTACGGGACTAGCGGGAGGACCCACCTCCTACGAGCAGTACTTC.